A single sample gave rise to the 19 T cell receptor delta chains below, sequenced in a study of gamma-delta T cells after stem cell transplantation (dated by TCRdb to about 2016). Library prep was done by RT-PCR. The instrument given in TCRdb is Illumina MiSeq. TCRdb called clones from the public reads with CATT, and repeated DNA sequences were later combined into one row. Within this sample are around 1,100 delta-chain clones, with roughly 9.7% of them counted one time only. Together, the top ten hold about 45% of the sample. Source material: gamma-delta T cells. The receptors originated from a human donor. It is not recorded whose cells these are; they may come from a transplant donor.

This clone was seen only a few times. The junction and the germline gene differ at one end; a read error may be behind it. The chain carries TRDV2 and TRDJ1; TRDD3 matches at 10 bases. The V gene's germline CDR1 is GEAIGNYY and CDR2 EKD. This CDR3 is 23 amino acids long. CDR3 protein: CACDLFLGDNTPNTGHSTAKLIF. CDR3 DNA: TGTGCCTGTGACCTGTTCCTGGGGGATAATACCCCGAATACCGGGCATTCCACCGCTAAACTCATCTTT.

This clone has more than one count but fewer than ten. The translation of this DNA and the TCRdb protein of a much larger clone differ at residue 15, probably owing to a read error; the protein shown here is translated from the DNA. The chain combines TRDV2 with TRDJ1, with 7 bases identical to TRDD3. The CDR3 length is 16 residues. CDR1 is GEAIGNYY and CDR2 is EKD in the germline V gene. CDR3 protein: CACETLGATYTDKLTF. The CDR3 DNA reads TGTGCCTGTGAGACCCTGGGGGCCACGTACACCGATAAACTCACCTTT.

This clone was recorded a few times. Since a far larger clone is one base different, this is likely a read error. Other DNA sequences within the sample encode an identical CDR3. V is TRDV2 and J is TRDJ1; TRDD3 agrees at 11 bases. Germline CDR1 GEAIGNYY, CDR2 EKD. The V segment lost 3 bases and the J segment 0 bases; nucleotides outside the gene matches: 26. The CDR3 runs to 23 residues. Here the CDR3 reads CACDLLLGDNTPNTGHYTDKLIF. The CDR3 DNA sequence: TGTGCCTGTGACTTGTTACTGGGGGATAATACCCCGAATACCGGGCACTACACCGATAAACTCATCTTT.

Sample share makes this clone medium-sized (0.01 to 0.1%). The CDR3 DNA reads as TGTGCCTGTGACACCGTGGGGGATACTGCCGCCGATAAACTCATCTTT. It codes for CACDTVGDTAADKLIF. The gene calls are TRDV2 and TRDJ1; TRDD3 matches at 10 bases. Per the germline V gene, CDR1 is GEAIGNYY and CDR2 is EKD. V lost 0 bases and J lost 3; bases outside the gene matches: 6. The CDR3 totals 16 residues.

This clone rates as medium-sized. This sequence joins TRDV2 and TRDJ1; TRDD3 agrees at 12 bases. This CDR3 contains 19 residues. Germline assignment: CDR1 GEAIGNYY and CDR2 EKD. Trimming removed 0 bases from V and 1 base from J; junction bases left unmatched: 11. The CDR3 sequence: CACDTTGLGDTRSTDKLIF. The CDR3 DNA reads TGTGCCTGTGACACCACCGGGCTGGGGGATACGCGGTCCACCGATAAACTCATCTTT.

By its share, this clone is medium-sized (0.01 to 0.1%). CDR3 in amino acids: CACDTAVSAGDPDTVYRPLIF. In DNA, the CDR3 is TGTGCCTGTGACACCGCGGTTAGTGCTGGGGACCCAGATACGGTTTATAGACCCCTGATCTTT. The chain joins TRDV2 to TRDJ4, with D possibly matching TRDD3 (6 bases). CDR1 is GEAIGNYY and CDR2 is EKD in the germline V gene. V was trimmed by 0 bases and J by 2 bases, leaving 33 bases between them. This CDR3 region has 21 residues.

This clone is large by share. Distinct nucleotide sequences in the sample also encode this CDR3. The chain couples TRDV2 to TRDJ1; TRDD3 agrees at 8 bases. There are 18 residues in the CDR3. V lost 0 bases to trimming and J lost 0 bases; unmatched junction nucleotides: 11. Germline V CDR1 and CDR2: GEAIGNYY, EKD. The CDR3 is CACDTVLPQLGDTDKLIF. As DNA, the CDR3 is TGTGCCTGTGACACCGTGTTGCCACAACTGGGGGACACCGATAAACTCATCTTT.

This clone rates as medium-sized. This chain links TRDV1 with TRDJ1; 13 bases match TRDD3. This CDR3 contains 26 residues. CDR1 is TSWWSYY, CDR2 QGS, per germline. The V gene end was trimmed by 2 bases and the J gene end by 0 bases; junction bases not matched to a gene: 30. Here the CDR3 reads CALGESPSFLRWYWGIRMGYTDKLIF. The DNA for the CDR3 is TGTGCTCTTGGGGAATCCCCCTCCTTCCTGCGATGGTACTGGGGGATACGAATGGGGTACACCGATAAACTCATCTTT.

As concerns this clone: A much bigger clone sits one base away, suggesting this may be a read error. This rearrangement joins TRDV2 to TRDJ1; perhaps TRDD3 as D (5 bases). Germline assignment: CDR1 GEAIGNYY and CDR2 EKD. V gave up 3 bases and J gave up 0 bases, with 43 bases separating them. The CDR3 length is 25 residues. The CDR3 spells CACDPVGLTVGGFSVSTNYTDKLIF. In nucleotides, the CDR3 is TGTGCCTGTGACCCGGTAGGCCTTACTGTCGGGGGCTTCTCGGTCTCCACTAACTACACCGATAAACTCATCTTT.

This clone ranks as large. This sequence joins TRDV2 and TRDJ1, with 13 bases matching TRDD3. With 0 bases clipped from V and 0 bases from J, the junction kept 9 bases outside the gene matches. The CDR3 runs 19 residues. The germline V gene encodes CDR1 GEAIGNYY and CDR2 EKD. This chain's CDR3 is CACDTLLGDTPIDTDKLIF. The CDR3 nucleotides are TGTGCCTGTGACACCCTACTGGGGGATACGCCCATAGACACCGATAAACTCATCTTT.

There are a few counts of this clone. This sequence may be a read error, since a much larger clone differs from it by one base. No DNA is shown, since the ends of the CDR3 on it are uncertain; the CDR3 is the one TCRdb lists. Other DNA sequences in this sample translate to the same CDR3. The chain links TRDV2 to TRDJ1; the listed D gene, TRDD3, was not tested against the DNA. The CDR3 is 19 residues long, ends included. Germline CDR1 GEAIGNYY, CDR2 EKD. CDR3 residues: CACDDVGRFGTGGLDKLIF.

Details on this clone: A much larger clone lies a single base off, so this may be a read error. Other DNA sequences from this sample encode an identical CDR3 as well. V gene TRDV1 combines with J gene TRDJ1; 9 positions match TRDD3. The CDR3 spans 15 residues. CDR1 and CDR2 from the germline V gene are TSWWSYY and QGS. The CDR3 is CALGDLYWGTDKLIF. DNA for the CDR3: TGTGCTCTTGGGGACCTGTACTGGGGGACCGATAAGCTCATCTTT.

This chain joins TRDV2 and TRDJ1; D is unresolved. Trimming pared 4 bases from V and 1 base from J, leaving 24 bases between. This CDR3 contains 18 residues. Per the germline V gene, CDR1 is GEAIGNYY and CDR2 is EKD. CDR3 residues: CACEPMTTPVISTDKLIF. In DNA form, the CDR3 reads TGTGCCTGTGAGCCTATGACCACTCCAGTGATCAGCACCGATAAACTCATCTTT.

This clone was found a few times. The V and J genes are TRDV2 and TRDJ1; TRDD3 might be the D (5 bases). Trimming cost V 0 bases and J 0 bases, with 22 bases left between them. The CDR3 is 19 residues long. CDR1 is GEAIGNYY and CDR2 is EKD in the germline V gene. The CDR3, as DNA: TGTGCCTGTGACACCGGTAGTATCGGTAGGGATCCAGACACCGATAAACTCATCTTT. Amino acid sequence: CACDTGSIGRDPDTDKLIF.

In its sample, this clone ranks as large. This rearrangement joins TRDV1 to TRDJ1, with 11 bases aligning to TRDD3. Per germline, CDR1 TSWWSYY and CDR2 QGS. V shed 5 bases, J shed 0 bases, and the junction held 14 bases outside the gene matches. This CDR3 has 19 amino acids. The CDR3 nucleotides read TGTGCTCTTGGGTCGAAGGTACTCTGGGGGATACTTGACACCGATAAACTCATCTTT. Translated, it gives CALGSKVLWGILDTDKLIF.

The chain has TRDV1 and TRDJ1, with D maybe TRDD2 (8 bases). The length of the CDR3 is 18 residues. Trimming stripped 4 bases from V and 7 bases from J, with 28 bases between. CDR1 is TSWWSYY, CDR2 QGS, per germline. CDR3 region: CALGVVGLPRRNWGKLIF. The CDR3 nucleotides are TGTGCTCTTGGGGTAGTTGGCCTTCCTAGGAGAAACTGGGGTAAACTCATCTTT.

In its sample, this clone is medium-sized. The chain combines TRDV2 with TRDJ1, with a weak D call TRDD3 (6 bases). The CDR3 is 16 residues long. Trimming cost V 0 bases and J 1 base, with 14 bases left between them. Looked up from germline, CDR1 is GEAIGNYY and CDR2 is EKD. The CDR3 DNA reads TGTGCCTGTGACACCTTGGGGGGACCCCCCACCGATAAACTCATCTTT. The encoded protein is CACDTLGGPPTDKLIF.

This clone came up a few times. The protein held in TCRdb is that of a much larger clone and does not match this DNA's translation at residue 19, likely because of a read error; the protein shown is translated from the DNA. The chain links TRDV2 to TRDJ1; TRDD3 matches at 11 bases. The CDR3 is 23 amino acids. Germline V gives CDR1 GEAIGNYY, CDR2 EKD. The CDR3 DNA follows: TGTGCCTGTGACTTGTTACTGGGGGATAATACCCCGAATACCGGGCATTACACCGCTAAACTCATCTTT. Its protein product is CACDLLLGDNTPNTGHYTAKLIF.

A few counts support this clone. For this DNA, TCRdb reports the protein of a much larger clone, which diverges at residue 15, most likely from a read error; the protein presented here is translated directly from the DNA. J is TRDJ1 and V is TRDV2, with 11 positions matching TRDD3. V shed 3 bases, J shed 0 bases, and the junction held 26 bases outside the gene matches. This CDR3 contains 23 residues. The V gene's germline CDR1 is GEAIGNYY and CDR2 EKD. The CDR3 region is CACDLLLGDNTPNTWHYTDKLIF. CDR3 bases: TGTGCCTGTGACTTGTTACTGGGGGATAATACCCCGAATACCTGGCATTACACCGATAAACTCATCTTT.